One sample yielded the 11 T cell receptor beta chains listed below, sequenced in a study of post-analysis software for immune sequencing data (dated by TCRdb to 2014 to 2015). Library prep was done by PCR. TCRdb names Illumina HiSeq 2500 as the instrument used. To reduce PCR and sequencing biases, unique molecular identifiers were built into the TCR beta cDNA libraries. The public reads were quality trimmed at Q25 with fastp and then assembled into clones with MiXCR by TCRdb, keeping productive beta chains. Identical CDR3 proteins give one entry, which carries the most common genes and DNA. The sample table shows around 500,000 distinct CDR3 sequences, and 30% to 40% are seen once. Roughly 6% of the sample is held by the ten biggest clonotypes. Overall results and qualifications from the work: Significantly higher frequencies in patients than in controls were found for about 5 TRBV segments, including TRBV5-6, TRBV5-1 and TRBV20-1.

Antigens of these TCRs are unknown. The source material was blood. These receptors came from a girl under 18 with multiple sclerosis.

The chain employs TRBV2 and TRBJ2-3, with D tentatively TRBD1 (6 bases). Germline V gene lookup returns CDR1 SNHLY and CDR2 FYNNEI. The CDR3 loop spans 15 amino acids. Trimming removed 6 bases from V and 1 base from J, with 14 bases in between. CDR3 region: CASRDAGEGTDTQYF. CDR3 nucleotides: TGTGCCAGCAGGGACGCAGGGGAAGGCACAGATACGCAGTATTTT.

The table lists this clonotype with a few counts. V usage is TRBV5-1 and J usage is TRBJ2-2; 8 positions agree with TRBD1. The CDR3 is made up of 16 amino acids. The V segment lost 4 bases and the J segment 4 bases; nucleotides outside the gene matches: 9. Germline CDR1 reads SGHRS; CDR2 reads YFSETQ. The chain's CDR3 is CASSTGQGMGTGELFF. The CDR3 DNA reads TGCGCCAGCAGCACCGGACAGGGAATGGGCACCGGGGAGCTGTTTTTT.

The chain recombines TRBV11-1 with TRBJ2-1; D is perhaps TRBD1 (5 bases). The CDR3 loop spans 14 amino acids. Trimming took off 4 bases at V and 5 bases at J, with 12 bases between the two ends. From germline, CDR1 is SGHAT and CDR2 FQDESV (reference sequence). The CDR3 loop reads CASSYRQSNNEQFF. CDR3 bases: TGTGCCAGCAGCTACCGACAGAGTAACAATGAGCAGTTCTTC.

V usage is TRBV7-8 and J usage is TRBJ2-1, with TRBD2 as a possible D gene (6 bases). The CDR3 loop spans 14 amino acids. Trimming shortened V by 8 bases and J by 5 bases, and 16 bases separated the two germline ends. Germline V gives CDR1 SGHVS, CDR2 FQNEAQ. CDR3 residues: CASVLPSAHNEQFF. The DNA for the CDR3 is TGTGCCAGCGTCCTCCCTAGCGCACACAATGAGCAGTTCTTC.

Comments on this clonotype: A much more abundant neighbour one base away suggests this may be a read error. The chain combines TRBV14 with TRBJ2-1; TRBD2 might be the D (5 bases). The J call may not be correct, given that the DNA end is closer to TRBJ2-7. The CDR3 has 15 amino acids. Looked up from germline, CDR1 is SGHDN and CDR2 is FVKESK. Here the CDR3 DNA reads TGTGCCAGCAGCGGACTGATGCTCGGTTACAATGAGCAGTACTTC. Translating it yields CASSGLMLGYNEQYF.

This chain connects TRBV21-1 to TRBJ2-5; the DNA was not compared with TRBD2, the D call given in the table. TRBV21-1 is given as a pseudogene. The CDR3 length is 14 residues. The CDR3 DNA reads TGTGCCAGCCCCTCCTCCGGGGGGCAAGAGACCCAGTACTTC. It translates to CASPSSGGQETQYF.

J is TRBJ2-7 and V is TRBV12-3 or TRBV12-4; D gene uncertain. Between the trimmed V and J ends, which lost 1 base and 4 bases, there was a span of 17 bases. The CDR3 is 16 residues long. The CDR3: CASSLGSVSFLYEQYF. CDR3 bases: TGTGCCAGCAGTTTAGGGTCCGTATCTTTTTTGTACGAGCAGTACTTC.

CDR3 DNA sequence: TGCAGTGCTAGAGAACCAGGGTACACTGAAGCTTTCTTT. Translation gives CSAREPGYTEAFF. This chain connects TRBV20-1 to TRBJ1-1; tentatively, D is TRBD1 (5 bases). This CDR3 contains 13 residues. V lost 0 bases, J lost 3 bases, and 8 bases lay in between. In germline, CDR1 is DFQATT, CDR2 SNEGSKA (reference sequence).

This clonotype was counted between two and nine times. This rearrangement joins TRBV20-1 to TRBJ1-5; D remains ambiguous. Germline V lookup: CDR1 DFQATT, CDR2 SNEGSKA (reference sequence). V lost 4 bases and J 0 bases, leaving 7 bases between the germline ends. The CDR3 length is 13 residues. Written as DNA, the CDR3 is TGCAGTGCTACCCCCGGTAGCAATCAGCCCCAGCATTTT. Protein sequence: CSATPGSNQPQHF.

This chain uses TRBV18 with TRBJ2-2, with D perhaps TRBD1 (6 bases). The CDR3 contains 15 residues. Trimming removed 2 bases from V and 5 bases from J, with 12 bases in between. CDR1 is KGHSH, CDR2 LQKENI, per germline. The CDR3 region has the DNA TGTGCCAGCTCACCAGGACAGATCTGGACCGGGGAGCTGTTTTTT. It codes for CASSPGQIWTGELFF.

In DNA form, the CDR3 reads TGTGCCAGCAGTGGAAACCGAGGCGCTGAAGCTTTCTTT. Its protein is CASSGNRGAEAFF. The genes are TRBV6-5 and TRBJ1-1, with D hard to call. In germline, CDR1 is MNHEY, CDR2 SVGAGI. The germline V and J ends were trimmed by 5 bases and 6 bases, with 13 bases remaining between them. The CDR3 is 13 residues long.